This T cell receptor (beta chain) was documented in a study of blood T cell repertoires in COVID-19. Study-level background: Nucleic acid was either cDNA or gDNA, and it came from T cells, B-cell-depleted T cells, or PBMCs.

Some clones are missing from TCRdb's copy, which holds only in-frame ones; the method was immunoSEQ multiplex PCR. Among 150,000 to 190,000 clones, about four fifths were seen once, and the ten largest hold roughly 3.6%. In this sample, this clone turned up a few times. This CDR3 spans 14 amino acids. V was shortened by 4 bases and J by 0 bases, with 10 bases between the two germline ends. In germline, CDR1 is SQVTM, CDR2 ANQGSEA. Material for sequencing was peripheral blood. This receptor was taken from a woman of 80 years or more with acute or convalescent COVID-19. The chain combines TRBV29-1 with TRBJ2-1; D is unclear. DNA of the CDR3: TGCAGCGTTGCCCTGCTGGCCTCCTACAATGAGCAGTTCTTC. Translation: CSVALLASYNEQFF.